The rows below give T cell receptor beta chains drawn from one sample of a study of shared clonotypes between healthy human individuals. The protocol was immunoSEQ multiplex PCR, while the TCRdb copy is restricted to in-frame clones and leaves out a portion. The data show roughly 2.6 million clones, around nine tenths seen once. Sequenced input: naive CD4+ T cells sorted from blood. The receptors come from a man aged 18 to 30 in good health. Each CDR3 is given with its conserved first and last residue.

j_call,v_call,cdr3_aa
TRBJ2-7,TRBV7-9,CASSLAGGTYEQYF
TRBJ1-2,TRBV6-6,CASSGDRASHGYTF
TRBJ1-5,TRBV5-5,CASSLATLSSNQPQHF
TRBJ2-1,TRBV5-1,CASSLWASGEVEQFF
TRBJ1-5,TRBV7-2,CASSWDRQPQHF
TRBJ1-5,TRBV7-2,CASSLEAAGGGSKPQHF
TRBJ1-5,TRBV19,CASSRPYSNQPQHF
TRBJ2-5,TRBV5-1,CASSSGTVQETQYF
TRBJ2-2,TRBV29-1,CSAIGTGNTGELFF
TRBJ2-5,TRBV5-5,CASSLGSGGPGKETQYF
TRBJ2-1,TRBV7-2,CASSLEWREQFF
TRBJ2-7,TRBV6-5,CASSFSYEQYF
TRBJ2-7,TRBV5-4,CASSLAPQGQSYEQYF
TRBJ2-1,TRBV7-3,CASSSGLARGEQFF
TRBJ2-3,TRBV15,CATSRDEQGSTDTQYF
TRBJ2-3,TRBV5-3,CARSTLSGLSTDTQYF
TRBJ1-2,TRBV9,CASSVDLGGQGAYTF
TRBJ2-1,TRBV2,CASRGTSGGLSYNEQFF